These T cell receptor beta chains were read from a single sample in a study of T cells in Graves' hyperthyroidism and ophthalmopathy. TCRdb ran MiXCR on the multiplex PCR reads and lists one entry per CDR3 protein. Of around 620,000 distinct CDR3 sequences listed, 46% are singletons. The sample consisted of peripheral blood or thyroid tissue (not recorded which). These receptors originate from an adult woman with Graves' disease, either hyperthyroidism or ophthalmopathy (not recorded which). The CDR3 runs from the conserved cysteine through the conserved F or W. The D gene is left open where the match is weak. A clone size is listed for some rows: how often the clone was seen (once, few, many), or a class if it is expanded.

D: NA; size: once; V: TRBV7-8; J: TRBJ1-5; CDR3: CASSNGRGLMLTQHF; DNA: TGTGCCAGCAGCAACGGACGGGGCTTGATGTTGACCCAGCATTTT
D: NA; size: NA; V: TRBV7-2; J: TRBJ2-3; CDR3: CASSPQIGGTQYF; DNA: TGTGCCAGCAGCCCACAAATAGGCGGTACGCAGTATTTT
D: TRBD2; size: many; V: TRBV19; J: TRBJ2-2; CDR3: CASSTPGLAGELFF; DNA: TGTGCCAGTAGTACCCCGGGACTAGCCGGGGAGCTGTTTTTT
D: NA; size: many; V: TRBV29-1; J: TRBJ1-2; CDR3: CSVGAGRVEGYTF; DNA: TGCAGCGTTGGCGCAGGGCGCGTTGAGGGCTACACCTTC
D: NA; size: few; V: TRBV10-3; J: TRBJ1-2; CDR3: CAIRGRTDYGYTF; DNA: TGTGCCATCCGGGGCAGAACAGACTATGGCTACACCTTC
D: NA; size: many; V: TRBV5-1; J: TRBJ1-1; CDR3: CASSPNGRDTEAFF; DNA: TGCGCCAGCAGCCCGAACGGACGGGACACTGAAGCTTTCTTT
D: TRBD1; size: NA; V: TRBV7-8; J: TRBJ2-5; CDR3: CASSGTGDWETQYF; DNA: TGTGCCAGCTCGGGGACAGGGGATTGGGAGACCCAGTACTTC
D: TRBD1; size: many; V: TRBV15; J: TRBJ1-1; CDR3: CATARDRDRTEAFF; DNA: TGTGCCACGGCCCGGGACAGGGACCGTACTGAAGCTTTCTTT
D: NA; size: NA; V: TRBV5-1; J: TRBJ2-5; CDR3: CASSLEAPETQYF; DNA: TGCGCCAGCAGCTTGGAGGCCCCCGAGACCCAGTACTTC
D: NA; size: NA; V: TRBV24-1; J: TRBJ2-5; CDR3: CATSDPGHWETQYF; DNA: TGTGCCACCAGTGACCCGGGACACTGGGAGACCCAGTACTTC
D: NA; size: NA; V: TRBV20-1; J: TRBJ1-1; CDR3: CSASEGRNTEAFF; DNA: TGCAGTGCTAGTGAGGGGAGGAACACTGAAGCTTTCTTT
D: NA; size: NA; V: TRBV7-3; J: TRBJ2-7; CDR3: CASSPVDSYEQYF; DNA: TGTGCCAGCAGCCCCGTGGATTCCTACGAGCAGTACTTC
D: TRBD1; size: NA; V: TRBV5-1; J: TRBJ1-1; CDR3: CANEQGSGATEAFF; DNA: TGCGCCAACGAACAGGGGTCTGGGGCCACTGAAGCTTTCTTT
D: NA; size: NA; V: TRBV7-2; J: TRBJ2-5; CDR3: CASSSRVRGPQYF; DNA: TGTGCCAGCAGCTCCAGGGTGCGCGGGCCCCAGTACTTC
D: NA; size: NA; V: TRBV12-3/TRBV12-4; J: TRBJ1-4; CDR3: CASSEFGSNEKLFF; DNA: TGTGCCAGCAGTGAATTCGGCAGTAATGAAAAACTGTTTTTT
D: NA; size: NA; V: TRBV29-1; J: TRBJ1-1; CDR3: CSSFSQTNTEAFF; DNA: TGCAGCAGTTTTTCACAAACGAACACTGAAGCTTTCTTT
D: NA; size: few; V: TRBV7-2; J: TRBJ2-7; CDR3: CASSLAERTDQYF; DNA: TGTGCCAGCAGCTTAGCGGAGAGGACAGATCAGTACTTC
D: NA; size: many; V: TRBV30; J: TRBJ1-5; CDR3: CAWRTRDQPQHF; DNA: TGTGCCTGGAGGACAAGGGATCAGCCCCAGCATTTT
D: TRBD1; size: few; V: TRBV6-6; J: TRBJ1-2; CDR3: CASSVKGARGYGYTF; DNA: TGTGCCAGCAGTGTAAAGGGGGCGAGAGGCTATGGCTACACCTTC
D: NA; size: NA; V: TRBV10-3; J: TRBJ1-4; CDR3: CAISARDKEKLFF; DNA: TGTGCCATCAGTGCCCGGGACAAGGAAAAACTGTTTTTT
D: NA; size: few; V: TRBV5-4; J: TRBJ2-7; CDR3: CASRPSGLAYEQYF; DNA: TGTGCCAGCAGGCCCTCGGGCCTCGCCTACGAGCAGTACTTC
D: NA; size: many; V: TRBV7-2; J: TRBJ1-2; CDR3: CASSLGWVRDGYTF; DNA: TGTGCCAGCAGCTTGGGCTGGGTGAGAGATGGCTACACCTTC
D: NA; size: NA; V: TRBV10-3; J: TRBJ1-3; CDR3: CAIASVLGNTIYF; DNA: TGTGCCATCGCATCGGTGCTCGGAAACACCATATATTTT
D: NA; size: few; V: TRBV5-6; J: TRBJ2-2; CDR3: CASSDRGAYTGELFF; DNA: TGTGCCAGCAGCGATCGGGGAGCTTACACCGGGGAGCTGTTTTTT
D: TRBD1; size: NA; V: TRBV7-9; J: TRBJ1-5; CDR3: CASRPGQAPYQPQHF; DNA: TGTGCCAGCAGGCCGGGACAGGCGCCCTATCAGCCCCAGCATTTT
D: NA; size: NA; V: TRBV20-1; J: TRBJ2-2; CDR3: CSVAATNTGELFF; DNA: TGCAGCGTAGCCGCTACGAACACCGGGGAGCTGTTTTTT
D: TRBD2; size: NA; V: TRBV7-2; J: TRBJ2-1; CDR3: CASSVLAGGENEQFF; DNA: TGTGCCAGCAGCGTTCTAGCGGGAGGGGAGAATGAGCAGTTCTTC
D: TRBD2; size: many; V: TRBV4-2; J: TRBJ2-5; CDR3: CASSQDWLAGETQYF; DNA: TGTGCCAGCAGCCAAGATTGGTTAGCGGGAGAGACCCAGTACTTC
D: NA; size: NA; V: TRBV7-9; J: TRBJ2-1; CDR3: CASSFRQGGVNEQFF; DNA: TGTGCCAGCAGCTTCAGACAGGGAGGGGTCAATGAGCAGTTCTTC
D: NA; size: many; V: TRBV5-1; J: TRBJ1-1; CDR3: CASSLGLSATEAFF; DNA: TGCGCCAGCAGCTTGGGTCTGTCGGCCACTGAAGCTTTCTTT
D: TRBD2; size: NA; V: TRBV7-3; J: TRBJ2-3; CDR3: CASSQIAGADTQYF; DNA: TGTGCCAGCAGCCAAATAGCGGGAGCAGATACGCAGTATTTT
D: NA; size: NA; V: TRBV7-8; J: TRBJ1-4; CDR3: CASSSETFTNEKLFF; DNA: TGTGCCAGCAGCTCGGAGACCTTTACTAATGAAAAACTGTTTTTT
D: TRBD2; size: NA; V: TRBV7-9; J: TRBJ2-5; CDR3: CASSSSPGLQETQYF; DNA: TGTGCCAGCAGTTCGTCCCCGGGACTACAAGAGACCCAGTACTTC
D: NA; size: NA; V: TRBV6-5; J: TRBJ1-3; CDR3: CASSPRQTSSGNTIYF; DNA: TGTGCCAGCTCTCCTAGGCAGACGAGCTCTGGAAACACCATATATTTT
D: TRBD2; size: NA; V: TRBV7-8; J: TRBJ2-7; CDR3: CASSRGRAFSYEQYF; DNA: TGTGCCAGCAGCCGCGGGAGGGCCTTCTCCTACGAGCAGTACTTC
D: NA; size: NA; V: TRBV7-9; J: TRBJ2-1; CDR3: CASSLPPSKVLGGEQFF; DNA: TGTGCCAGCAGCTTACCCCCTTCAAAGGTCTTGGGGGGTGAGCAGTTCTTC
D: NA; size: many; V: TRBV12-3/TRBV12-4; J: TRBJ1-4; CDR3: CASSMWTATNEKLFF; DNA: TGTGCCAGCAGTATGTGGACTGCAACTAATGAAAAACTGTTTTTT
D: TRBD1; size: many; V: TRBV5-8; J: TRBJ2-6; CDR3: CASPDRGLRGGANVLTF; DNA: TGTGCCAGCCCGGACAGGGGGCTGCGAGGTGGGGCCAACGTCCTGACTTTC
D: TRBD1; size: many; V: TRBV19; J: TRBJ1-1; CDR3: CASSIRQGGHTEAFF; DNA: TGTGCCAGTAGTATCAGACAGGGGGGCCACACTGAAGCTTTCTTT
D: NA; size: few; V: TRBV28; J: TRBJ1-1; CDR3: CASSSQTAFDTEAFF; DNA: TGTGCCAGCAGTTCCCAGACAGCCTTTGACACTGAAGCTTTCTTT
D: TRBD1; size: NA; V: TRBV2; J: TRBJ2-7; CDR3: CATRTGPDEQYF; DNA: TGTGCCACCAGGACAGGACCCGACGAGCAGTACTTC
D: TRBD1; size: many; V: TRBV7-9; J: TRBJ2-7; CDR3: CASSRRQGADEQYF; DNA: TGTGCCAGCAGCCGAAGACAGGGAGCGGACGAGCAGTACTTC
D: TRBD2; size: NA; V: TRBV5-5; J: TRBJ2-7; CDR3: CASSLGFAGVDEQYF; DNA: TGTGCCAGCAGCTTGGGTTTTGCGGGAGTCGACGAGCAGTACTTC
D: NA; size: NA; V: TRBV9; J: TRBJ2-5; CDR3: CASSVEGVETQYF; DNA: TGTGCCAGCAGCGTAGAGGGTGTGGAGACCCAGTACTTC
D: NA; size: NA; V: TRBV12-3/TRBV12-4; J: TRBJ1-5; CDR3: CASSWPGVGNQPQHF; DNA: TGTGCCAGCAGTTGGCCGGGGGTCGGTAATCAGCCCCAGCATTTT
D: TRBD2; size: once; V: TRBV19; J: TRBJ2-3; CDR3: CASSPLTSAVADTQYF; DNA: TGTGCCAGTAGTCCACTGACTAGCGCCGTGGCAGATACGCAGTATTTT
D: TRBD1; size: many; V: TRBV4-2; J: TRBJ2-6; CDR3: CASSHHRGGGANVLTF; DNA: TGTGCCAGCAGCCACCACAGGGGCGGTGGGGCCAACGTCCTGACTTTC
D: NA; size: NA; V: TRBV29-1; J: TRBJ2-6; CDR3: CSVRRQDGANVLTF; DNA: TGCAGCGTTCGCCGACAGGATGGGGCCAACGTCCTGACTTTC